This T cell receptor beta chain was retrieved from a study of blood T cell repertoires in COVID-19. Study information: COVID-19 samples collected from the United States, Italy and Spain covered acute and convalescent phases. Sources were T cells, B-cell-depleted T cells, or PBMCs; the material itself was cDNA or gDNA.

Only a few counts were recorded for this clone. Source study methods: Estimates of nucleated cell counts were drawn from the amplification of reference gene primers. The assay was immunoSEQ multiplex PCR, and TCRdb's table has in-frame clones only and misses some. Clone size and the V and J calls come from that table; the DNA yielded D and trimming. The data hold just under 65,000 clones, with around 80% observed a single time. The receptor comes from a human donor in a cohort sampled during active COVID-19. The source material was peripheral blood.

The CDR3 bases are TGTGCCAGCAGGGCCGGGACAGTAAATCAGCCCCAGCATTTT. Translating it yields CASRAGTVNQPQHF. J is TRBJ1-5 and V is TRBV27; 7 bases agree with TRBD1. The germline gives CDR1 MNHEY, CDR2 SMNVEV (reference sequence). This CDR3 comprises 14 residues. J gave up 4 bases and V 6 bases, and 6 bases lay outside the gene matches.